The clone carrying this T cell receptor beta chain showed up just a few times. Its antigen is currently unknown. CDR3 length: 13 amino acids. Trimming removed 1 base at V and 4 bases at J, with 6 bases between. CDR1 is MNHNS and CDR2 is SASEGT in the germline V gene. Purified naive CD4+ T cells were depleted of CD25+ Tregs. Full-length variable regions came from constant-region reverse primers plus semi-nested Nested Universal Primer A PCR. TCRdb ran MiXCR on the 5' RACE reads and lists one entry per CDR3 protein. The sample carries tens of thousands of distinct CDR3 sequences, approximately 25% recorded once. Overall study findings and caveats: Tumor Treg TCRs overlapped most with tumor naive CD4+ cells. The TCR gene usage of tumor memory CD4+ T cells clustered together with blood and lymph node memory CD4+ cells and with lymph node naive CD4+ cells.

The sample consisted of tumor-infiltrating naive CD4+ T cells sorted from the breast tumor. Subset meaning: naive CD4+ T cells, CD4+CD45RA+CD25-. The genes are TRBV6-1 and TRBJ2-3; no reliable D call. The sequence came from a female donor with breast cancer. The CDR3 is CASSEGVPDTQYF. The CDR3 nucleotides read TGTGCCAGCAGTGAAGGGGTGCCAGATACGCAGTATTTT.